This TCR beta chain was documented in a study of control samples from healthy donors and cancer patients. Some clones are missing from TCRdb's copy, which holds only in-frame ones; the method was immunoSEQ multiplex PCR. The table has about 140,000 clones, around 90% seen once; the top ten hold 5.5% to 9%. Trimming cost V 3 bases and J 4 bases; bases outside gene matches: 1. This CDR3 contains 15 residues. Per germline, CDR1 LGHNA and CDR2 YSLEER. The chain links TRBV4-3 to TRBJ2-1; 12 bases map to TRBD2. This clonotype was obtained from a young man in good health. Input material: blood. CDR3 sequence (DNA): TGCGCCAGCAGCCAGACTAGCGGGGGATACAATGAGCAGTTCTTC. It is translated as CASSQTSGGYNEQFF.